The T cell receptor beta chain described here comes from a study of T-cell reconstitution after alpha-beta-depleted transplantation in children. After removal of 4 bases from V and 6 bases from J, the junction contained 9 bases not matched to a gene. The V gene's germline CDR1 is SGHAT and CDR2 FQNNGV. CDR3 size: 15 residues. Unique molecular identifiers were incorporated during preparation of the TCRbeta library. TCRdb re-derived calls from the PCR reads in MiXCR, one entry per CDR3 protein. This table holds approximately 520,000 distinct CDR3 sequences, 30% to 35% found once. The source of this sequence is a human donor who donated a stem cell graft to a child with aplastic anemia. The V call is TRBV11-2, the J call TRBJ2-1, with 7 bases that match TRBD1. Sequences were derived from PBMCs from the stem cell graft donor, sampled from the stem cell graft. CDR3 sequence reads: CASSSYGQETNEQFF. The CDR3 nucleotides read TGTGCCAGCAGCTCCTACGGACAGGAAACCAATGAGCAGTTCTTC.